Below, 30 T cell receptor beta chains from the same sample are listed, as sequenced in a study of spatial heterogeneity in lung cancer. TCRdb reprocessed the 5' RACE reads with MiXCR, giving one entry per CDR3 protein. The sample lists about 41,000 distinct CDR3 sequences, about 11% seen once, with around 39% in the top ten. Time point noted: sample taken at primary tumor resection. TCRs were sequenced from unsorted whole RNA of tumor, nontumor lung or PBMC. The source material was PBMCs, sampled at surgery. These receptors were obtained from a female donor with early-stage non-small cell lung cancer.

The J gene is TRBJ2-1, the V gene TRBV27; 8 nucleotides line up with TRBD2. Germline-derived CDR1 and CDR2 are MNHEY and SMNVEV (reference sequence). V was clipped by 6 bases and J by 8 bases; unmatched bases: 6. The CDR3 extends over 13 amino acids. The CDR3 loop is CASRAGGGYEQFF. The DNA for the CDR3 is TGTGCCAGCAGGGCGGGGGGTGGGTATGAGCAGTTCTTC.

In its sample, this clonotype was seen a few times. This rearrangement joins TRBV11-2 to TRBJ1-1; 9 bases are a match to TRBD1. The J segment lost 3 bases and the V segment lost 4 bases, leaving 6 bases of the junction unmatched. The germline V gene encodes CDR1 SGHAT and CDR2 FQNNGV. The CDR3 runs to 15 residues. DNA for the CDR3: TGTGCCAGCAGCTCGCGGGACAGGGCTTACACTGAAGCTTTCTTT. Translated, it gives CASSSRDRAYTEAFF.

In its sample, this clonotype was seen many times. The chain carries TRBV5-1 and TRBJ2-2; no firm D call. CDR1 and CDR2 (germline): SGHRS, YFSETQ. There are 12 residues in the CDR3. V lost 1 base to trimming and J lost 6 bases, with 4 bases between them. The CDR3 spells CASSLFSGELFF. CDR3 DNA sequence: TGCGCCAGCAGCTTGTTTTCCGGGGAGCTGTTTTTT.

This clonotype was observed a handful of times. V is TRBV7-2 and J is TRBJ2-1, with 10 bases lining up with TRBD2. From germline, CDR1 is SGHTA and CDR2 FQGNSA. The ends lost 1 base at V and 3 bases at J; junction bases unmatched: 3. This CDR3 has 16 residues. Written as DNA, the CDR3 is TGTGCCAGCAGCTTAGTTGCTAGCGGGGGCTACAATGAGCAGTTCTTC. Protein product: CASSLVASGGYNEQFF.

This clonotype was counted many times. The genes are TRBV20-1 and TRBJ1-1; D is unresolved. V was trimmed by 6 bases and J by 4 bases, leaving 15 bases between them. This CDR3 has 13 amino acids. Per the germline V gene, CDR1 is DFQATT and CDR2 is SNEGSKA (reference sequence). The DNA for the CDR3 is TGCAGTGCCCCGAGAAGGGCGGGCACTGAAGCTTTCTTT. Its translation is CSAPRRAGTEAFF.

About this clonotype: A much larger clone lies a single base off, so this may be a read error. This sequence joins TRBV5-1 and TRBJ2-7; 8 nucleotides line up with TRBD1. Looked up from germline, CDR1 is SGHRS and CDR2 is YFSETQ. The CDR3 is made up of 14 amino acids. CDR3 DNA sequence: TGCGCCAACAGCGAGGACAGGGTGAACTACGAGCAGTACTTC. It specifies CANSEDRVNYEQYF. Using reference TRBV5-1 and TRBJ2-7 for the parts outside the CDR3, the full variable domain is KAGVTQTPRYLIKTRGQQVTLSCSPISGHRSVSWYQQTPGQGLQFLFEYFSETQRNKGNFPGRFSGRQFSNSRSEMNVSTLELGDSALYLCANSEDRVNYEQYFGPGTRLTVT.

This clonotype was detected many times. This sequence joins TRBV2 and TRBJ2-7, with 8 bases matching TRBD1. The CDR3 length is 14 residues. Germline assignment: CDR1 SNHLY and CDR2 FYNNEI. Trimming at V came to 2 bases and at J to 6 bases, leaving 6 bases not matched to a gene. The CDR3 region is CASSELRGRSEQYF. The DNA of the CDR3 is TGTGCCAGCAGTGAACTCAGGGGGCGGTCCGAGCAGTACTTC.

This chain connects TRBV3-1 to TRBJ2-3; no firm D call. This CDR3 region has 14 residues. Looked up from germline, CDR1 is LGHDT and CDR2 is YNNKEL (reference sequence). V dropped 1 base and J dropped 0 bases, with 5 bases sitting between them. The CDR3 here is CASSQVTSTDTQYF. The CDR3 bases are TGTGCCAGCAGCCAAGTGACTAGCACAGATACGCAGTATTTT.

The chain's CDR3 is CACLGDREEKLFF. In DNA form, the CDR3 reads TGTGCCTGCCTGGGGGACAGGGAGGAAAAACTGTTTTTT. V is TRBV12-3 or TRBV12-4 and J is TRBJ1-4, with 9 bases matching TRBD1. After removal of 11 bases from V and 8 bases from J, the junction contained 9 bases not matched to a gene. The CDR3 covers 13 residues.

This clonotype has ten or more counts. V and J are TRBV7-9 and TRBJ2-5; TRBD2 matches 10 bases. This CDR3 region has 15 residues. V trimming: 5 bases; J trimming: 2 bases; junction bases outside the gene matches: 5. Germline V gives CDR1 SEHNR, CDR2 FQNEAQ (reference sequence). Here the CDR3 reads CASSRRAGGQETQYF. The CDR3 coding sequence is TGTGCCAGCAGCCGTCGAGCGGGGGGGCAAGAGACCCAGTACTTC.

This clonotype occurred many times. This rearrangement joins TRBV12-3 or TRBV12-4 to TRBJ1-1; possibly TRBD1 for D (5 bases). The CDR3 extends over 13 amino acids. Trimming shortened V by 5 bases and J by 11 bases, and 18 bases separated the two germline ends. CDR3 sequence reads: CASSGPGLLRAFF. In nucleotides, the CDR3 is TGTGCCAGCAGTGGGCCGGGACTCCTGCGGGCTTTCTTT.

This clonotype has more than one count but fewer than ten. The chain carries TRBV6-5 and TRBJ2-7; TRBD2 matches 8 bases. The CDR3 is made up of 15 amino acids. The germline gives CDR1 MNHEY, CDR2 SVGAGI. The V and J ends lost 6 bases and 3 bases, in that order; junction bases with no gene match: 10. CDR3 bases: TGTGCCAGCAGCCCAGAGCCGGGACTAGGCTACGAGCAGTACTTC. As protein: CASSPEPGLGYEQYF.

The chain joins TRBV20-1 to TRBJ2-7, with 7 bases fitting TRBD1. Trimming cost V 1 base and J 2 bases; bases outside gene matches: 8. The CDR3 length is 15 residues. The germline gives CDR1 DFQATT, CDR2 SNEGSKA (reference sequence). The CDR3: CSARGAATGTYEQYF. CDR3 coding DNA: TGCAGTGCTAGAGGGGCGGCGACAGGGACCTACGAGCAGTACTTC.

This clonotype has a handful of counts. V and J are TRBV12-3 or TRBV12-4 and TRBJ2-7, with 10 bases that match TRBD2. The V segment lost 5 bases and the J segment 2 bases; nucleotides outside the gene matches: 6. This CDR3 contains 15 residues. Here the CDR3 DNA reads TGTGCCAGCAGTCTTCAGCGGGGGGGAACCTACGAGCAGTACTTC. It yields the protein CASSLQRGGTYEQYF.

There are a few counts of this clonotype. The chain links TRBV29-1 to TRBJ2-3; D is unclear. V shed 2 bases and J shed 2 bases, with 5 bases lying between them. The length of the CDR3 is 12 residues. Germline values: CDR1 SQVTM, CDR2 ANQGSEA. The CDR3 spells CSVELVTDTQYF. Written as DNA, the CDR3 is TGCAGCGTTGAATTGGTCACAGATACGCAGTATTTT.

The sample holds a few counts of this clonotype. The chain carries TRBV14 and TRBJ1-1; TRBD1 is a possible D gene (6 bases). There are 15 residues in the CDR3. Germline assignment: CDR1 SGHDN and CDR2 FVKESK. The V and J ends lost 1 base and 10 bases respectively, with 19 bases between them. CDR3 in amino acids: CASSQGTQGSRLAFF. CDR3 DNA sequence: TGTGCCAGCAGCCAAGGCACTCAGGGGTCCCGGTTAGCTTTCTTT.

Many counts were recorded for this clonotype. This rearrangement joins TRBV6-2 or TRBV6-3 to TRBJ1-5; a weak D match, TRBD1 (6 bases). Trimming left V 5 bases short and J 6 bases short, with 17 bases between. The CDR3 consists of 15 residues. Germline values: CDR1 MNHEY, CDR2 SVGEGT. In DNA form, the CDR3 reads TGTGCCAGCAGTCGTGCCAGGGGCGCGGGTCAGCCCCAGCATTTT. Protein sequence: CASSRARGAGQPQHF.

This clonotype occurred many times. The chain recombines TRBV7-9 with TRBJ2-7; D remains ambiguous. Deletions cut 1 base from V and 6 bases from J, with 16 bases between. The CDR3 spans 15 residues. Germline assignment: CDR1 SEHNR and CDR2 FQNEAQ (reference sequence). CDR3 amino acids: CASSLVLSRTTEQYF. DNA of the CDR3: TGTGCCAGCAGCTTAGTCCTATCTCGGACCACCGAGCAGTACTTC.

This clonotype occurred many times. The V call is TRBV6-5, the J call TRBJ1-6; weak D call: TRBD1 (6 bases). The length of the CDR3 is 17 residues. Trimming took 0 bases from V and 0 from J, leaving 9 bases between them. In germline, CDR1 is MNHEY, CDR2 SVGAGI. The CDR3 nucleotides are TGTGCCAGCAGTTACTCGAGGACAGCCTCCTATAATTCACCCCTCCACTTT. It translates to CASSYSRTASYNSPLHF.

The chain joins TRBV14 to TRBJ2-7; TRBD1 is a possible D gene (6 bases). Per germline, CDR1 SGHDN and CDR2 FVKESK. Trimming stripped 4 bases from V and 6 bases from J, with 16 bases between. This CDR3 is built from 14 residues. The CDR3 sequence is CASSPLGQPGEQYF. CDR3 DNA sequence: TGTGCCAGCAGCCCCCTCGGACAGCCAGGCGAGCAGTACTTC.

This clonotype showed up just a few times. The V and J genes are TRBV7-8 and TRBJ1-1, with TRBD1 as a possible D gene (6 bases). Germline V lookup: CDR1 SGHVS, CDR2 FQNEAQ. Trimming stripped 3 bases from V and 5 bases from J, with 13 bases between. The CDR3 consists of 14 residues. CDR3 nucleotide sequence: TGTGCCAGCAGCTTTCAGGGAGGGGGAACTGAAGCTTTCTTT. Translating gives CASSFQGGGTEAFF.

A few counts support this clonotype. V and J are TRBV29-1 and TRBJ1-1, with 7 bases that match TRBD1. With 4 bases clipped from V and 5 bases from J, the junction kept 13 bases outside the gene matches. Germline values: CDR1 SQVTM, CDR2 ANQGSEA. This CDR3 is 15 amino acids long. This chain's CDR3 is CSVGSPMTGTTEAFF. For the CDR3, the DNA is TGCAGCGTTGGTTCACCAATGACAGGGACGACTGAAGCTTTCTTT. Combining the CDR3 with reference TRBV29-1 and TRBJ1-1 gives the whole variable domain SAVISQKPSRDICQRGTSLTIQCQVDSQVTMMFWYRQQPGQSLTLIATANQGSEATYESGFVIDKFPISRPNLTFSTLTVSNMSPEDSSIYLCSVGSPMTGTTEAFFGQGTRLTVV.

This clonotype came up a few times. This chain joins TRBV19 and TRBJ2-5; D tentatively reads TRBD1 or TRBD2 (5 bases each). The germline V gene encodes CDR1 LNHDA and CDR2 SQIVND (reference sequence). The V gene lost 3 bases and the J gene lost 2 bases, with 13 bases spanning the gap. This CDR3 contains 15 residues. For the CDR3, the DNA is TGTGCCAGTAGTATCATCGGGGCAGGACAAGAGACCCAGTACTTC. It specifies CASSIIGAGQETQYF.

J is TRBJ2-5 and V is TRBV3-2. TRBV3-2 is a recognized pseudogene. The CDR3 has 12 residues. Written as DNA, the CDR3 is TGTGCCAGCAGCCAAGATCAAGGAACCCAGTACTTC. Translating gives CASSQDQGTQYF.

The genes are TRBV20-1 and TRBJ1-1; tentative D call: TRBD1 (6 bases). There are 12 residues in the CDR3. Germline V lookup: CDR1 DFQATT, CDR2 SNEGSKA (reference sequence). Between the trimmed V and J ends, which lost 5 bases and 3 bases, there was a span of 10 bases. CDR3 in DNA: TGCAGTGCTGGCAGGGGTCACACTGAAGCTTTCTTT. This gives the protein CSAGRGHTEAFF.

This clonotype was found a few times. This chain joins TRBV7-2 and TRBJ2-5; TRBD2 is a possible D gene (5 bases). Looked up from germline, CDR1 is SGHTA and CDR2 is FQGNSA. The CDR3 extends over 14 amino acids. V was cut by 2 bases and J by 1 base, with 8 bases left in between. The chain's CDR3 is CASSLSGSQETQYF. CDR3 bases: TGTGCCAGCAGCTTATCGGGGAGCCAAGAGACCCAGTACTTC.

The rearrangement joins TRBV6-2 or TRBV6-3 to TRBJ1-2; 8 nucleotides agree with TRBD1. Germline-derived CDR1 and CDR2 are MNHEY and SVGEGT. This CDR3 has 15 residues. The J segment lost 4 bases and the V segment lost 5 bases, leaving 9 bases of the junction unmatched. The CDR3, as DNA: TGTGCCAGCAGTCCATGGGGGACAGGAACCTATGGCTACACCTTC. Translation: CASSPWGTGTYGYTF.

The V call is TRBV5-5, the J call TRBJ1-2; 8 positions match TRBD1. The trim removed 4 bases at V and 4 bases at J, leaving 9 bases unmatched. This CDR3 spans 15 amino acids. Per the germline V gene, CDR1 is SGHKS and CDR2 is YYEKEE (reference sequence). DNA for the CDR3: TGTGCCAGCAGCCCGACAGGGGTCAACCTCTATGGCTACACCTTC. It is translated as CASSPTGVNLYGYTF.

In this sample, this clonotype turned up many times. The V gene is TRBV29-1, the J gene TRBJ2-3, with D unresolved. CDR1 SQVTM and CDR2 ANQGSEA come from the germline V gene. Deletions cut 5 bases from V and 5 bases from J, with 14 bases between. The CDR3 runs to 13 residues. As DNA, the CDR3 is TGCAGCGTTCAACAGCCACCTCAAGATACGCAGTATTTT. The encoded protein is CSVQQPPQDTQYF.

V gene TRBV5-1 combines with J gene TRBJ1-3; possibly TRBD1 for D (6 bases). Trimming left V 2 bases short and J 4 bases short, with 10 bases between. The CDR3 loop spans 14 amino acids. Germline V gives CDR1 SGHRS, CDR2 YFSETQ. The CDR3: CASSLTGPGNTIYF. In DNA form, the CDR3 reads TGCGCCAGCAGCTTAACAGGGCCCGGAAACACCATATATTTT.